This TCR beta chain was documented in a study of blood T cells in healthy people across ages. Overall study results and limits: PBMC samples, being unsorted, prevented any conclusive comparison of naive and antigen-experienced cells.

The germline V gene has CDR1 SEHNR and CDR2 FQNEAQ (reference sequence). CDR3 length: 15 residues. In the case of this clonotype: Its specificity is unknown. A junction boundary mismatches the germline segment, possibly from a read error.

Primed by a sample-barcoded 5' primer and a J-beta primer mix, a second PCR proceeded for roughly 6 to 12 cycles. TCRdb analysed the 5' RACE reads with MiXCR anew, one entry per CDR3 protein. The sample has more than 800,000 distinct CDR3 sequences, more than 40% seen once; the top ten hold about 19%. This receptor was identified in a woman aged 60-70 years in good health. The sequencing sample was made of blood. The chain joins TRBV7-9 to TRBJ2-3; 9 bases match TRBD2. This CDR3 reads CASSQLAGLTDMQYF. The CDR3 DNA reads TGTGCCAGCAGCCAACTAGCGGGCCTCACAGATATGCAGTATTTT.